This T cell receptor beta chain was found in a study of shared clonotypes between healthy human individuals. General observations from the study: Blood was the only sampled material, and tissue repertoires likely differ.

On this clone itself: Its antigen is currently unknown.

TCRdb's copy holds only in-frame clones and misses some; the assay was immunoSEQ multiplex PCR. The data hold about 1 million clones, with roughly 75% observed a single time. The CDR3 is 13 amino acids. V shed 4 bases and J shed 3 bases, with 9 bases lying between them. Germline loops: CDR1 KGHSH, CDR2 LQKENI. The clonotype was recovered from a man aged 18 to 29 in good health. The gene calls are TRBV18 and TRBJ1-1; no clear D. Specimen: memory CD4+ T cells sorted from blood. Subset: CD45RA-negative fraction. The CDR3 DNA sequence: TGTGCCAGCTCACGGAGGAAGGACACTGAAGCTTTCTTT. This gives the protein CASSRRKDTEAFF. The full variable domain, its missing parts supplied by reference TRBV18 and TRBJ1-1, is NAGVMQNPRHLVRRRGQEARLRCSPMKGHSHVYWYRQLPEEGLKFMVYLQKENIIDESGMPKERFSAEFPKEGPSILRIQQVVRGDSAAYFCASSRRKDTEAFFGQGTRLTVV.